These 30 T cell receptor beta chains originate from one sample sequenced in a study of beta chain features in type 1 diabetes. General study results and limits: Moderate yet significant TCRB CDR3 shortening was seen in Type 1 diabetes patients in all four CD4+ subsets.

Their antigen targets remain unknown. Reverse transcribing all isolated RNA meant expressed TCRB transcripts were sequenced. Clones were sequenced by immunoSEQ multiplex PCR, and TCRdb holds only the in-frame ones, with some missing. The sample lists 250,000 to 300,000 clones, around 25% occurring once. The sequenced sample was naive CD4+ T cells from blood. These receptors all come from a woman in her 30s with type 1 diabetes.

There are a few counts of this clone. The gene calls are TRBV10-3 and TRBJ2-5; 13 nucleotides match TRBD2. Germline V gene lookup returns CDR1 ENHRY and CDR2 SYGVKD. J was trimmed by 5 bases and V by 4 bases; bases with no gene match: 4. This CDR3 has 15 residues. The CDR3 is CAISGLAGGEETQYF. The CDR3 nucleotides read TGTGCCATCAGTGGACTAGCGGGAGGCGAGGAGACCCAGTACTTC.

This clone was counted a few times. The V call is TRBV9, the J call TRBJ1-2; 7 bases align to TRBD1. From germline, CDR1 is SGDLS and CDR2 YYNGEE. V trimming: 1 base; J trimming: 8 bases; junction bases outside the gene matches: 2. This CDR3 region has 12 residues. CDR3 sequence (DNA): TGTGCCAGCAGCGTAAGGGGGCACGGCTACACCTTC. Encoded protein: CASSVRGHGYTF.

A few counts support this clone. The genes are TRBV7-6 and TRBJ1-1; D perhaps matches TRBD1 (5 bases). Germline loops: CDR1 SGHVS, CDR2 FNYEAQ. The CDR3 runs 16 residues. The V end lost 2 bases, the J end lost 0 bases, and 13 bases lay between the germline ends. The CDR3 coding sequence is TGTGCCAGCAGCTTAATGGCGGGACTAATGAACACTGAAGCTTTCTTT. Its translation: CASSLMAGLMNTEAFF.

The sample holds a few counts of this clone. The V and J genes are TRBV27 and TRBJ2-7; D not resolved. Looked up from germline, CDR1 is MNHEY and CDR2 is SMNVEV (reference sequence). The CDR3 length is 14 residues. V was cut by 0 bases and J by 2 bases, with 8 bases left in between. The CDR3: CASSLSLDPYEQYF. CDR3 nucleotides: TGTGCCAGCAGTTTATCGCTAGATCCCTACGAGCAGTACTTC.

The genes are TRBV19 and TRBJ1-2; D uncertain. CDR1 LNHDA and CDR2 SQIVND come from the germline V gene (reference sequence). CDR3 size: 13 residues. V dropped 7 bases and J dropped 3 bases, with 12 bases sitting between them. The CDR3 is CASTSQADYGYTF. The CDR3 DNA sequence: TGTGCCAGTACGAGTCAGGCTGACTATGGCTACACCTTC.

The J gene is TRBJ2-1, the V gene TRBV12-5, with a weak D call TRBD2 (6 bases). The CDR3 length is 14 residues. The V end was cut by 1 base, the J end by 3 bases, with 7 bases between. Germline assignment: CDR1 LGHNT and CDR2 FRNRAP. The chain's CDR3 is CASGLGDFYNEQFF. The CDR3 nucleotides are TGTGCTAGTGGTTTGGGGGACTTCTACAATGAGCAGTTCTTC. Full variable domain (rest looked up from reference TRBV12-5 and TRBJ2-1): DARVTQTPRHKVTEMGQEVTMRCQPILGHNTVFWYRQTMMQGLELLAYFRNRAPLDDSGMPKDRFSAEMPDATLATLKIQPSEPRDSAVYFCASGLGDFYNEQFFGPGTRLTVL.

This chain connects TRBV29-1 to TRBJ1-2, with D possibly matching TRBD1 (5 bases). The germline V and J ends were trimmed by 5 bases and 8 bases, with 15 bases remaining between them. CDR1 is SQVTM, CDR2 ANQGSEA, per germline. CDR3 length: 12 amino acids. In DNA, the CDR3 is TGCAGCGTTCTGGTACCCCAGGGAGGCTACACCTTC. As protein: CSVLVPQGGYTF. Drawing the rest from reference TRBV29-1 and TRBJ1-2, the complete variable domain is SAVISQKPSRDICQRGTSLTIQCQVDSQVTMMFWYRQQPGQSLTLIATANQGSEATYESGFVIDKFPISRPNLTFSTLTVSNMSPEDSSIYLCSVLVPQGGYTFGSGTRLTVV.

The chain recombines TRBV30 with TRBJ1-5; D call uncertain. From germline, CDR1 is GTSNPN and CDR2 SVGIG (reference sequence). V dropped 2 bases and J dropped 4 bases, with 12 bases sitting between them. The CDR3 contains 14 residues. Written as DNA, the CDR3 is TGTGCCTGGAGTCGGGGAACCGAAAATCAGCCCCAGCATTTT. Translated, it gives CAWSRGTENQPQHF.

The V gene is TRBV2, the J gene TRBJ2-1, with D maybe TRBD2 (6 bases). V was trimmed by 7 bases and J by 12 bases, leaving 25 bases between them. Germline values: CDR1 SNHLY, CDR2 FYNNEI. CDR3 size: 15 residues. In DNA, the CDR3 is TGTGCCAGCACCCCGGCCGTCCGTTCTCCCGGGGGGCAGTTCTTC. Its protein product is CASTPAVRSPGGQFF. The complete variable domain, with remaining parts taken from reference TRBV2 and TRBJ2-1, reads EPEVTQTPSHQVTQMGQEVILRCVPISNHLYFYWYRQILGQKVEFLVSFYNNEISEKSEIFDDQFSVERPDGSNFTLKIRSTKLEDSAMYFCASTPAVRSPGGQFFGPGTRLTVL.

The chain uses TRBV6-5 and TRBJ2-5; 7 bases are a match to TRBD2. The junction had 2 bases not matched to a gene; V was cut back by 6 bases and J by 1 base. The CDR3 has 13 amino acids. In germline, CDR1 is MNHEY, CDR2 SVGAGI. The CDR3 sequence: CASRGTTQETQYF. As DNA, the CDR3 is TGTGCCAGCAGAGGGACTACCCAAGAGACCCAGTACTTC.

This clone was counted a few times. The rearrangement links TRBV7-9 to TRBJ1-1; D is ambiguous. V was shortened by 2 bases and J by 1 base, with 8 bases between the two germline ends. Germline V gene lookup returns CDR1 SEHNR and CDR2 FQNEAQ (reference sequence). CDR3 length equals 14 residues. This CDR3 is CASSLWTANTEAFF. The CDR3 DNA reads as TGTGCCAGCAGCTTATGGACTGCGAACACTGAAGCTTTCTTT.

This clone has only a few counts. The chain recombines TRBV18 with TRBJ2-7; TRBD2 aligns across 9 bases. Per the germline V gene, CDR1 is KGHSH and CDR2 is LQKENI. With 3 bases clipped from V and 5 bases from J, the junction kept 5 bases outside the gene matches. The CDR3 is made up of 14 amino acids. The CDR3 sequence: CASSPLAGSNEQYF. CDR3 coding DNA: TGTGCCAGCTCACCGCTAGCGGGGTCGAACGAGCAGTACTTC.

This clone was detected a few times. This rearrangement joins TRBV19 to TRBJ1-4; 9 bases agree with TRBD1. This CDR3 has 14 residues. With V trimmed by 5 bases and J by 6 bases, 4 bases remained unmatched. The germline V gene encodes CDR1 LNHDA and CDR2 SQIVND (reference sequence). The CDR3 loop is CASSYGQGYEKLFF. The CDR3 bases are TGTGCCAGTAGTTACGGACAGGGGTATGAAAAACTGTTTTTT.

This sequence joins TRBV5-1 and TRBJ2-1; TRBD1 aligns across 7 bases. CDR1 is SGHRS, CDR2 YFSETQ, per germline. Trimming removed 3 bases from V and 5 bases from J; junction bases left unmatched: 8. CDR3 length equals 15 residues. In nucleotides, the CDR3 is TGCGCCAGCAGCTCCGACAGGGAGTTTGACAATGAGCAGTTCTTC. Translated, it gives CASSSDREFDNEQFF.

V usage is TRBV10-3 and J usage is TRBJ2-3; 7 nucleotides align to TRBD1. Looked up from germline, CDR1 is ENHRY and CDR2 is SYGVKD. The CDR3 is 14 residues long. V trimming: 6 bases; J trimming: 0 bases; junction bases outside the gene matches: 3. The CDR3, as DNA: TGTGCCATCAGGCCGGGACAGAGCACAGATACGCAGTATTTT. Translation gives CAIRPGQSTDTQYF.

This clone turned up a few times. The chain combines TRBV6-1 with TRBJ2-1; TRBD2 matches 8 bases. This CDR3 comprises 14 residues. After removal of 9 bases from V and 6 bases from J, the junction contained 10 bases not matched to a gene. The germline V gene has CDR1 MNHNS and CDR2 SASEGT. CDR3 sequence (DNA): TGTGCCAGTTTACCAGCGGGAGTGGGCAATGAGCAGTTCTTC. Translation gives CASLPAGVGNEQFF.

This clone came up a few times. The rearrangement links TRBV6-5 to TRBJ2-4, with 8 bases lining up with TRBD1. CDR1 and CDR2 from the germline V gene are MNHEY and SVGAGI. The junction had 4 bases not matched to a gene; V was cut back by 6 bases and J by 6 bases. The CDR3 is 13 amino acids. CDR3 DNA sequence: TGTGCCAGCAGGGGACAGGCCCCAAACATTCAGTACTTC. Translation: CASRGQAPNIQYF.

The gene calls are TRBV14 and TRBJ1-1; D is unresolved. Trimming stripped 0 bases from V and 4 bases from J, with 15 bases between. This CDR3 comprises 16 residues. CDR1 is SGHDN, CDR2 FVKESK, per germline. The CDR3 DNA is TGTGCCAGCAGCCAAGATCGAATGAGTTTTCCCACTGAAGCTTTCTTT. Its protein is CASSQDRMSFPTEAFF.

J is TRBJ1-2 and V is TRBV14, with a weak D call TRBD1 (5 bases). CDR3 length equals 14 residues. The germline V gene has CDR1 SGHDN and CDR2 FVKESK. Trimming removed 2 bases at V and 8 bases at J, with 15 bases between. CDR3 region: CASSQQRGGRGYTF. DNA for the CDR3: TGTGCCAGCAGCCAACAAAGGGGAGGCCGGGGCTACACCTTC.

V is TRBV19 and J is TRBJ2-6, with 10 bases aligning to TRBD1. There are 16 residues in the CDR3. Germline CDR1 is LNHDA and CDR2 is SQIVND (reference sequence). The ends lost 6 bases at V and 2 bases at J; junction bases unmatched: 4. CDR3 in amino acids: CASRRDRGPGANVLTF. In nucleotides, the CDR3 is TGTGCCAGTAGAAGGGACAGGGGCCCTGGGGCCAACGTCCTGACTTTC. The variable domain in full, with the rest retrieved from reference TRBV19 and TRBJ2-6, is DGGITQSPKYLFRKEGQNVTLSCEQNLNHDAMYWYRQDPGQGLRLIYYSQIVNDFQKGDIAEGYSVSREKKESFPLTVTSAQKNPTAFYLCASRRDRGPGANVLTFGAGSRLTVL.

This clone came up a few times. The chain has TRBV28 and TRBJ2-5; tentatively, D is TRBD1 (6 bases). Trimming cost V 5 bases and J 1 base, with 11 bases left between them. Germline V lookup: CDR1 MDHEN, CDR2 SYDVKM. This CDR3 has 14 residues. This CDR3 is CASSMTGPQETQYF. The CDR3 region has the DNA TGTGCCAGCAGTATGACAGGCCCCCAAGAGACCCAGTACTTC.

This clone was observed a few times. J is TRBJ2-1 and V is TRBV29-1; TRBD2 is a possible D gene (6 bases). The V gene lost 4 bases and the J gene lost 9 bases, with 28 bases spanning the gap. There are 17 residues in the CDR3. CDR1 is SQVTM and CDR2 is ANQGSEA in the germline V gene. The CDR3 loop reads CSVGGLEGTSALGEQFF. The CDR3 nucleotides are TGCAGCGTTGGTGGATTGGAGGGGACCAGCGCTTTAGGTGAGCAGTTCTTC.

This clone was seen more than once but under ten times. The rearrangement joins TRBV27 to TRBJ1-2; tentatively, D is TRBD1 (5 bases). Deletions cut 2 bases from V and 1 base from J, with 14 bases between. Germline V gene data show CDR1 as MNHEY and CDR2 as SMNVEV (reference sequence). There are 16 residues in the CDR3. The DNA of the CDR3 is TGTGCCAGCAGTTTAAGGCCGGGGGTTTTTAACTATGGCTACACCTTC. Translated: CASSLRPGVFNYGYTF.

CDR3 sequence: CASSDTPTGSSYNEQFF. The CDR3 DNA is TGCGCCAGCAGCGATACACCAACGGGAAGCTCCTACAATGAGCAGTTCTTC. The chain employs TRBV5-1 and TRBJ2-1; a weak D match, TRBD2 (5 bases). The length of the CDR3 is 17 residues. The V gene's germline CDR1 is SGHRS and CDR2 YFSETQ. The V gene lost 4 bases and the J gene lost 0 bases, with 17 bases spanning the gap.

This clone was seen a handful of times. This sequence joins TRBV30 and TRBJ1-5, with TRBD1 identical over 7 bases. Trimming removed 4 bases from V and 4 bases from J; junction bases left unmatched: 4. This CDR3 spans 13 amino acids. In germline, CDR1 is GTSNPN, CDR2 SVGIG (reference sequence). The CDR3 is CAWNRDRNQPQHF. The CDR3 bases are TGTGCCTGGAACCGGGACAGAAATCAGCCCCAGCATTTT.

The sample holds a few counts of this clone. DNA of the CDR3: TGCAGCGTTGAGCCTAGCGGGAGACCCCAAGAGACCCAGTACTTC. This codes for CSVEPSGRPQETQYF. The rearrangement uses TRBV29-1 and TRBJ2-5; TRBD2 matches at 10 bases. This CDR3 comprises 15 residues. CDR1 SQVTM and CDR2 ANQGSEA come from the germline V gene. V was pared by 3 bases and J by 1 base, with 5 bases of the junction left unmatched.

The rearrangement links TRBV29-1 to TRBJ1-1, with 8 bases lining up with TRBD1. Germline trimming cut 0 bases from V and 5 bases from J; bases unmatched to any gene: 5. The CDR3 length is 14 residues. Germline V gives CDR1 SQVTM, CDR2 ANQGSEA. The CDR3 is CSVEDRTGKTEAFF. In DNA, the CDR3 is TGCAGCGTTGAAGACCGGACAGGGAAGACTGAAGCTTTCTTT.

This sequence joins TRBV28 and TRBJ2-6, with D tentatively TRBD2 (5 bases). CDR1 MDHEN and CDR2 SYDVKM come from the germline V gene. V lost 4 bases, J lost 0 bases, and 13 bases lay in between. The CDR3 sequence is 17 residues long. CDR3 DNA sequence: TGTGCCAGCAGTTCTGCGGGCGCCTCCTCTGGGGCCAACGTCCTGACTTTC. Translated, it gives CASSSAGASSGANVLTF.

This clone was found a few times. Distinct nucleotide sequences in the sample also encode this CDR3. The rearrangement uses TRBV18 and TRBJ2-5; D is ambiguous. Trimming stripped 2 bases from V and 1 base from J, with 5 bases between. CDR1 and CDR2 (germline): KGHSH, LQKENI. This CDR3 region has 13 residues. CDR3 bases: TGTGCCAGCTCACCAAGCCCCCAAGAGACCCAGTACTTC. As protein: CASSPSPQETQYF.

This clone has a handful of counts. The J gene is TRBJ2-1, the V gene TRBV30, with D unresolved. Germline V gives CDR1 GTSNPN, CDR2 SVGIG (reference sequence). V gave up 5 bases and J gave up 3 bases, with 5 bases separating them. This CDR3 is 11 amino acids long. This CDR3 is CAWSYYNEQFF. The CDR3 DNA reads as TGTGCCTGGTCCTACTACAATGAGCAGTTCTTC.